What follows are 25 T cell receptor beta chains derived from one specimen sequenced in a study of T cell repertoires in cytomegalovirus infection. Each CDR3 protein gets one entry after TCRdb re-called the reads with MiXCR. This sample has 700,000 to 850,000 distinct CDR3 sequences, with around a third found just once. No antigen is known for these receptors. The material sequenced was cultured CD8+ T cells from PBMCs, taken from culture after CMV antigen stimulation. Every receptor here comes from a human donor in good health (CMV status not recorded). Some clones in this sample may be carry-over from other donors' samples.

This clonotype came up a few times. The rearrangement uses TRBV6-1 and TRBJ1-2; D call uncertain. Germline V CDR1 and CDR2: MNHNS, SASEGT. The CDR3 is 15 residues long. Deletions cut 2 bases from V and 0 bases from J, with 10 bases between. The CDR3 coding sequence is TGTGCCAGCAGTGAATTAAACGTAGCTAACTATGGCTACACCTTC. Translated, it gives CASSELNVANYGYTF.

This clonotype appeared a few times. The chain joins TRBV5-6 to TRBJ2-3, with D tentatively TRBD2 (6 bases). Per the germline V gene, CDR1 is SGHDT and CDR2 is YYEEEE. This CDR3 has 15 residues. The ends were cut back, 5 bases at V and 0 bases at J, with 13 bases in the middle. The CDR3 DNA sequence: TGTGCCAGCAGGCCCCACGGGGGTAGCACAGATACGCAGTATTTT. Its translation: CASRPHGGSTDTQYF.

This clonotype was found a few times. V gene TRBV7-6 combines with J gene TRBJ2-3, with D perhaps being TRBD1 or TRBD2 (6 bases each). Germline V gene lookup returns CDR1 SGHVS and CDR2 FNYEAQ. The V end lost 4 bases, the J end lost 1 base, and 9 bases lay between the germline ends. The CDR3 loop spans 14 amino acids. The CDR3: CASSSEGGTDTQYF. The CDR3, as DNA: TGTGCCAGCAGCTCGGAGGGGGGCACAGATACGCAGTATTTT.

In its sample, this clonotype was seen a few times. CDR3 DNA sequence: TGTGCCAGCAGTGATGGGACAGGAGTTTTCGGTGGAGCTTTCTTT. Encoded protein: CASSDGTGVFGGAFF. The chain uses TRBV2 and TRBJ1-1, with TRBD1 identical over 8 bases. Per the germline V gene, CDR1 is SNHLY and CDR2 is FYNNEI. The CDR3 is made up of 15 amino acids. J was trimmed by 10 bases and V by 3 bases; bases with no gene match: 13.

This rearrangement joins TRBV28 to TRBJ2-5, with 11 bases fitting TRBD1. Trimming at V came to 3 bases and at J to 5 bases, leaving 5 bases not matched to a gene. The CDR3 sequence is 15 residues long. Germline CDR1 reads MDHEN; CDR2 reads SYDVKM. The CDR3 sequence: CASSFGQGAGETQYF. DNA of the CDR3: TGTGCCAGCAGTTTCGGACAGGGGGCCGGGGAGACCCAGTACTTC.

This clonotype was counted only a few times. The CDR3 DNA sequence: TGTGCCTTCGGAAGGGGGGTGACCGGGGAGCTGTTTTTT. It translates to CAFGRGVTGELFF. V and J are TRBV7-6 and TRBJ2-2, with D perhaps assigned TRBD1 or TRBD2 (6 bases each). Germline V gives CDR1 SGHVS, CDR2 FNYEAQ. Trimming removed 11 bases at V and 5 bases at J, with 15 bases between. CDR3 length equals 13 residues.

This clonotype was observed a few times. The rearrangement joins TRBV11-3 to TRBJ2-7, with 7 bases aligning to TRBD1. This CDR3 contains 16 residues. Trimming at V came to 5 bases and at J to 1 base, leaving 11 bases not matched to a gene. CDR1 and CDR2 (germline): SGHNT, YENEEA. The CDR3 DNA sequence: TGTGCCAGCAGCCTAGGACAGGCCTCACCGTCCTACGAGCAGTACGTC. Its translation: CASSLGQASPSYEQYV.

This clonotype was seen more than once but under ten times. The V call is TRBV19, the J call TRBJ2-1; TRBD2 matches 9 bases. This CDR3 has 15 residues. With V trimmed by 4 bases and J by 4 bases, 5 bases remained unmatched. Germline lookup yields CDR1 LNHDA and CDR2 SQIVND (reference sequence). For the CDR3, the DNA is TGTGCCAGTAGTAGGCGGGGGGGCTTATACAATGAGCAGTTCTTC. Translated: CASSRRGGLYNEQFF.

This clonotype has a handful of counts. This chain uses TRBV9 with TRBJ2-2, with 8 nucleotides matching TRBD2. V trimming: 0 bases; J trimming: 3 bases; junction bases outside the gene matches: 4. The germline gives CDR1 SGDLS, CDR2 YYNGEE. The CDR3 sequence is 16 residues long. CDR3 sequence reads: CASSVEFSGDTGELFF. The CDR3 DNA reads as TGTGCCAGCAGCGTAGAATTTAGCGGGGACACCGGGGAGCTGTTTTTT.

The CDR3 bases are TGTGCCAGTAGTATTTTAGACAGTTTTAATCAGCCCCAGCATTTT. Its protein product is CASSILDSFNQPQHF. The rearrangement joins TRBV19 to TRBJ1-5, with D maybe TRBD1 (5 bases). Trimming took off 3 bases at V and 4 bases at J, with 13 bases between the two ends. CDR3 length equals 15 residues. The germline V gene encodes CDR1 LNHDA and CDR2 SQIVND (reference sequence).

V and J are TRBV28 and TRBJ2-2; D unclear. V dropped 3 bases and J dropped 1 base, with 6 bases sitting between them. Germline V gives CDR1 MDHEN, CDR2 SYDVKM. The CDR3 runs to 14 residues. DNA for the CDR3: TGTGCCAGCAGTTTTTGGGAGAACACCGGGGAGCTGTTTTTT. Protein: CASSFWENTGELFF.

This clonotype was counted only a few times. The chain has TRBV7-6 and TRBJ1-2; D is uncertain. The germline V gene has CDR1 SGHVS and CDR2 FNYEAQ. There are 14 residues in the CDR3. Trimming cost V 5 bases and J 4 bases, with 14 bases left between them. The CDR3 DNA follows: TGTGCCAGCAGCCCGGGGTTAGTGGGCTATGGCTACACCTTC. Translating gives CASSPGLVGYGYTF.

The gene calls are TRBV6-2 or TRBV6-3 and TRBJ2-3; D call uncertain. This CDR3 is 12 amino acids long. Germline V gives CDR1 MNHEY, CDR2 SVGEGT. V lost 6 bases, J lost 4 bases, and 8 bases lay in between. The CDR3 sequence: CASRRESDTQYF. The CDR3 region has the DNA TGTGCCAGCAGAAGGGAATCAGATACGCAGTATTTT.

This chain connects TRBV4-2 to TRBJ1-2; 10 bases match TRBD1. J was trimmed by 6 bases and V by 3 bases; bases with no gene match: 4. Germline lookup yields CDR1 LGHNA and CDR2 YNFKEQ. The CDR3 is 14 amino acids. In nucleotides, the CDR3 is TGTGCCAGCAGCCACCGGACAGGGGGGGATGGCTACACCTTC. Translating gives CASSHRTGGDGYTF.

The chain recombines TRBV27 with TRBJ1-3; D is perhaps TRBD1 (6 bases). This CDR3 has 14 amino acids. The V and J ends lost 6 bases and 4 bases respectively, with 13 bases between them. The germline V gene encodes CDR1 MNHEY and CDR2 SMNVEV (reference sequence). This CDR3 reads CASSGGLWGNTIYF. The CDR3 coding sequence is TGTGCCAGCAGCGGGGGGCTCTGGGGAAACACCATATATTTT.

The rearrangement uses TRBV7-9 and TRBJ2-1; 7 positions agree with TRBD1. Germline V CDR1 and CDR2: SEHNR, FQNEAQ (reference sequence). The CDR3 length is 15 residues. V trimming: 5 bases; J trimming: 7 bases; junction bases outside the gene matches: 11. The DNA of the CDR3 is TGTGCCAGCAGCCCGGGGAGACAGGGATTGAATGAGCAGTTCTTC. Translated, it gives CASSPGRQGLNEQFF.

J is TRBJ2-6 and V is TRBV2, with D perhaps matching TRBD1 (6 bases). Germline-derived CDR1 and CDR2 are SNHLY and FYNNEI. The CDR3 runs 19 residues. Trimming removed 5 bases at V and 0 bases at J, with 20 bases between. CDR3 amino acids: CASSSLQGSILSGANVLTF. The CDR3 bases are TGTGCCAGCAGTTCCTTGCAGGGGTCTATCCTCTCTGGGGCCAACGTCCTGACTTTC.

This clonotype occurred a few times. This chain uses TRBV7-9 with TRBJ1-1, with D perhaps matching TRBD1 (6 bases). Trimming stripped 6 bases from V and 3 bases from J, with 14 bases between. Germline V gene data show CDR1 as SEHNR and CDR2 as FQNEAQ (reference sequence). This CDR3 region has 14 residues. The CDR3 region has the DNA TGTGCCAGCAGGGTCAGGGGTTTCGACACTGAAGCTTTCTTT. Protein product: CASRVRGFDTEAFF.

The CDR3 sequence: CSDEKGFSDTQYF. The CDR3 region has the DNA TGCAGCGATGAGAAGGGGTTCTCAGATACGCAGTATTTT. J is TRBJ2-3 and V is TRBV29-1, with D perhaps matching TRBD1 (5 bases). CDR3 length equals 13 residues. Germline V CDR1 and CDR2: SQVTM, ANQGSEA. V lost 7 bases and J 4 bases, leaving 15 bases between the germline ends.

There are many counts of this clonotype. The V and J genes are TRBV6-1 and TRBJ1-1; 7 nucleotides align to TRBD1. This CDR3 is 15 amino acids long. The J segment lost 4 bases and the V segment lost 5 bases, leaving 10 bases of the junction unmatched. The germline V gene encodes CDR1 MNHNS and CDR2 SASEGT. The CDR3 DNA sequence: TGTGCCAGCAGTCTATCAAGACAGGGAATCACTGAAGCTTTCTTT. Protein: CASSLSRQGITEAFF.

This clonotype was picked up one time. At one end the junction does not follow the germline gene, possibly because of a read error. The V gene is TRBV4-1, the J gene TRBJ2-5; D ambiguous. CDR1 and CDR2 from the germline V gene are MGHRA and YSYEKL. The length of the CDR3 is 15 residues. The CDR3 DNA follows: TGTGCCAGCAGCCAAGAAGGGCAGTCCCAAGAGACCCAGTACTTC. Protein: CASSQEGQSQETQYF.

This chain joins TRBV6-2 or TRBV6-3 and TRBJ1-2, with 7 bases fitting TRBD1. The junction had 3 bases not matched to a gene; V was cut back by 8 bases and J by 3 bases. This CDR3 has 12 residues. Per germline, CDR1 MNHEY and CDR2 SVGEGT. CDR3 loop: CASLGQDYGYTF. DNA of the CDR3: TGTGCCAGCCTCGGACAGGACTATGGCTACACCTTC.

The rearrangement uses TRBV7-2 and TRBJ2-2, with a weak D call TRBD2 (5 bases). CDR1 is SGHTA, CDR2 FQGNSA, per germline. CDR3 length equals 15 residues. Trimming stripped 0 bases from V and 3 bases from J, with 8 bases between. The CDR3 reads CASSLARADTGELFF. The CDR3 nucleotides read TGTGCCAGCAGCTTAGCGAGGGCAGACACCGGGGAGCTGTTTTTT.

This clonotype was detected ten times or more. The chain couples TRBV7-9 to TRBJ1-6; no firm D call. Germline V gene lookup returns CDR1 SEHNR and CDR2 FQNEAQ (reference sequence). Trimming took 1 base from V and 8 from J, leaving 30 bases between them. This CDR3 is 21 amino acids long. CDR3 region: CASSLVRSGTGTEDYHSPLHF. For the CDR3, the DNA is TGTGCCAGCAGCTTAGTCCGGAGTGGTACGGGAACCGAGGACTACCATTCACCCCTCCACTTT.

The V call is TRBV6-6, the J call TRBJ1-3, with 7 bases lining up with TRBD1. The germline gives CDR1 MNHNY, CDR2 SVGAGI (reference sequence). The CDR3 is made up of 14 amino acids. V lost 5 bases to trimming and J lost 0 bases; unmatched junction nucleotides: 1. CDR3 sequence reads: CASSGDSSGNTIYF. The CDR3 DNA reads as TGTGCCAGCAGTGGGGACAGCTCTGGAAACACCATATATTTT.